This record concerns one T cell receptor beta chain sequence. This record comes from a study of blood T cell repertoires in COVID-19. The overall study: Material from acute and convalescent COVID-19 was sourced from the United States, Italy and Spain. From T cells, B-cell-depleted T cells, or PBMCs came the material, which was cDNA or gDNA.

Looked up from germline, CDR1 is GTSNPN and CDR2 is SVGIG (reference sequence). V lost 0 bases to trimming and J lost 5 bases, with 4 bases between them. The CDR3 runs to 11 residues. Authors' analysis steps: Estimated nucleated cell counts came from reference gene primer amplification. Some clones are missing from TCRdb's copy, which holds only in-frame ones; the method was immunoSEQ multiplex PCR. The DNA gave D and trimming, while V, J and clone size come from that table. Of 100,000 to 150,000 clones in the sample, around 80% were seen once. The rearrangement uses TRBV30 and TRBJ1-2, with no clear D. Input material: peripheral blood. The sequence was collected from a man aged 40-49 years with active or convalescent COVID-19. This chain's CDR3 is CAWSVAYGYTF. DNA of the CDR3: TGTGCCTGGAGTGTAGCTTATGGCTACACCTTC.